The following is a TCR beta chain sequence with its context. TCRdb keeps only in-frame clones here, not all; method: immunoSEQ multiplex PCR. The data contain about 2.3 million clones, 85% to 95% of them singletons. This record comes from a study of shared clonotypes between healthy human individuals. Sequenced sample: naive CD4+ T cells from PBMCs. Regarding subset: CD45RA+ positively selected. This TCR derives from a man between 18 and 35 years old in good health. Some clones in this sample may be carry-over from other donors' samples.

Here the CDR3 reads CASSQESLDRGAGRVRSYTF. The CDR3 region has the DNA TGCGCCAGCAGCCAAGAAAGCTTGGACAGGGGCGCAGGCCGAGTCAGATCCTACACCTTC. This sequence joins TRBV4-1 and TRBJ1-2; 9 nucleotides match TRBD1. The ends lost 0 bases at V and 10 bases at J; junction bases unmatched: 24. This CDR3 is built from 20 residues. Germline V gene data show CDR1 as MGHRA and CDR2 as YSYEKL.